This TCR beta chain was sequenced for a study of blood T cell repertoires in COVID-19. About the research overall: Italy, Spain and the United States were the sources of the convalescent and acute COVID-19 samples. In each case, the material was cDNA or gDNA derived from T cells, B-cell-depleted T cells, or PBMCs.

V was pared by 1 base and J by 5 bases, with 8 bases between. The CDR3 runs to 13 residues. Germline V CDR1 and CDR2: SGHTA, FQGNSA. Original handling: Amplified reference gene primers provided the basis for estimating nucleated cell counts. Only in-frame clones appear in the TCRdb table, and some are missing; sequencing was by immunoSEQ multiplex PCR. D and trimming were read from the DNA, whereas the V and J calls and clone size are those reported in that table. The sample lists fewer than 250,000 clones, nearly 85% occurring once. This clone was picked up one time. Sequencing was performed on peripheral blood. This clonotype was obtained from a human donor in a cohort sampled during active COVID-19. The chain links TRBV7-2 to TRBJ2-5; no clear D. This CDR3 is CASSLDPLETQYF. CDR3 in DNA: TGTGCCAGCAGCTTAGATCCACTCGAGACCCAGTACTTC.